The clone carrying this TCR beta chain was seen once. Its antigen is undetermined. The sample is drawn from a study of T cell responses to AZD1222 COVID-19 vaccine. Study conclusions and caveats: Most donors were white British and more were female, and clonal diversity was possibly underestimated. When two AZD1222 doses had been given, Spike-specific TCR breadth and depth rose.

Germline CDR1 reads SGHDN; CDR2 reads FVKESK. Trimming cost V 4 bases and J 0 bases, with 16 bases left between them. The CDR3 runs 17 residues. Some clones are missing from TCRdb's copy, which holds only in-frame ones; the method was immunoSEQ multiplex PCR. The data show roughly 140,000 clones, with 90% seen just once and roughly 1.9% held by the top ten. This chain links TRBV14 with TRBJ1-3, with D tentatively TRBD1 (5 bases). Sequenced material: peripheral blood, taken on day 0 of AZD1222 vaccination. The TCR sequence derives from an adult in good health. CDR3 loop: CASSPGTGSHSGNTIYF. In nucleotides, the CDR3 is TGTGCCAGCAGCCCGGGGACGGGGTCGCACTCTGGAAACACCATATATTTT.